This T cell receptor beta chain stems from a study of control samples from healthy donors and cancer patients. TCRdb keeps only in-frame clones here, not all; method: immunoSEQ multiplex PCR. The sample has tens of thousands of clones; about 88% are singletons. Germline CDR1 SGHAT, CDR2 FQNNGV. V lost 7 bases and J 3 bases, leaving 8 bases between the germline ends. CDR3 length: 12 amino acids. The chain employs TRBV11-2 and TRBJ2-3; D remains ambiguous. The receptor was isolated from a woman between 45 and 60 years old in good health. Material for sequencing was blood. This CDR3 reads CASTLGTDTQYF. CDR3 DNA: TGTGCCAGCACACTCGGGACAGATACGCAGTATTTT.